A single sample is the source of the 24 T cell receptor beta chains below, sequenced in a study of neurological immune-mediated disorders. Using its own MiXCR run on the 5' RACE reads, TCRdb lists one record per CDR3 protein. The sample holds 39,000 or so distinct CDR3 sequences, roughly 2.5% seen once. Sequenced sample: PBMCs. Receptor source: a man between 25 and 39 years old with multiple sclerosis.

This clonotype appeared many times. The V call is TRBV29-1, the J call TRBJ2-5; D unclear. The germline V gene has CDR1 SQVTM and CDR2 ANQGSEA. V dropped 5 bases and J dropped 1 base, with 11 bases sitting between them. The CDR3 runs to 13 residues. CDR3 in DNA: TGCAGCGTTTCCGGTTTGTCCCAAGAGACCCAGTACTTC. It codes for CSVSGLSQETQYF.

This clonotype was counted ten times or more. The V gene is TRBV29-1, the J gene TRBJ2-3; D not resolved. V dropped 3 bases and J dropped 0 bases, with 7 bases sitting between them. The CDR3 has 13 amino acids. CDR1 SQVTM and CDR2 ANQGSEA come from the germline V gene. In DNA, the CDR3 is TGCAGCGTTGACAGCGAGAGCACAGATACGCAGTATTTT. This encodes CSVDSESTDTQYF.

This clonotype was observed at least ten times. This chain uses TRBV5-1 with TRBJ2-2; D gene uncertain. V dropped 4 bases and J dropped 6 bases, with 10 bases sitting between them. The V gene's germline CDR1 is SGHRS and CDR2 YFSETQ. The CDR3 spans 13 residues. CDR3 residues: CASSLLVAGELFF. The DNA of the CDR3 is TGCGCCAGCAGCCTGCTGGTAGCCGGGGAGCTGTTTTTT.

The chain joins TRBV6-5 to TRBJ1-2; D call uncertain. The CDR3 has 11 residues. V lost 8 bases to trimming and J lost 7 bases, with 11 bases between them. CDR1 MNHEY and CDR2 SVGAGI come from the germline V gene. The chain's CDR3 is CASLDLAGYTF. The DNA of the CDR3 is TGTGCCAGCTTAGACCTCGCTGGCTACACCTTC.

This clonotype was counted at least ten times. V gene TRBV7-2 combines with J gene TRBJ2-3; no clear D. This CDR3 has 11 residues. Germline CDR1 reads SGHTA; CDR2 reads FQGNSA. Trimming pared 5 bases from V and 8 bases from J, leaving 8 bases between. The CDR3 sequence: CASSPRRTQYF. The DNA of the CDR3 is TGTGCCAGCAGCCCGCGTCGTACGCAGTATTTT. Drawing the rest from reference TRBV7-2 and TRBJ2-3, the complete variable domain is GAGVSQSPSNKVTEKGKDVELRCDPISGHTALYWYRQSLGQGLEFLIYFQGNSAPDKSGLPSDRFSAERTGGSVSTLTIQRTQQEDSAVYLCASSPRRTQYFGPGTRLTVL.

The table lists this clonotype with many counts. This chain uses TRBV12-3 or TRBV12-4 with TRBJ1-1; unclear D gene. The CDR3 has 14 amino acids. Deletions cut 3 bases from V and 2 bases from J, with 10 bases between. The CDR3 sequence is CASSLIRQNTEAFF. CDR3 coding DNA: TGTGCCAGCAGTTTGATTCGACAAAACACTGAAGCTTTCTTT.

This clonotype was detected many times. V and J are TRBV20-1 and TRBJ2-7, with TRBD1 matching 7 bases. CDR3 length: 14 amino acids. CDR1 is DFQATT and CDR2 is SNEGSKA in the germline V gene (reference sequence). Trimming at V came to 0 bases and at J to 2 bases, leaving 4 bases not matched to a gene. CDR3 in amino acids: CSARDPRGTYEQYF. CDR3 in DNA: TGCAGTGCTAGAGATCCCAGGGGGACCTACGAGCAGTACTTC.

In this sample, this clonotype turned up many times. V is TRBV7-7 and J is TRBJ2-2; unclear D gene. Deletions cut 4 bases from V and 3 bases from J, with 18 bases between. This CDR3 contains 17 residues. The germline V gene encodes CDR1 SSHAT and CDR2 FNYEAQ (reference sequence). The CDR3 coding sequence is TGTGCCAGCAGCTCCAACCCCCCCGGGCCATACACCGGGGAGCTGTTTTTT. Amino acids: CASSSNPPGPYTGELFF.

This clonotype appeared many times. The chain links TRBV27 to TRBJ1-1; the D is unclear. CDR3 length equals 14 residues. With 4 bases removed from V and 0 bases from J, the gap between germline ends came to 9 bases. CDR1 MNHEY and CDR2 SMNVEV come from the germline V gene (reference sequence). The CDR3 DNA follows: TGTGCCAGCAGTTCGACGAAGATGAACACTGAAGCTTTCTTT. It specifies CASSSTKMNTEAFF.

This clonotype counts as medium-sized. This chain uses TRBV4-1 with TRBJ2-2; D unclear. The germline V gene has CDR1 MGHRA and CDR2 YSYEKL. V shed 6 bases and J shed 7 bases, with 6 bases lying between them. The CDR3 totals 11 residues. CDR3 in amino acids: CASRGIGELFF. For the CDR3, the DNA is TGCGCCAGCAGGGGTATCGGGGAGCTGTTTTTT.

About this clonotype: This clone may be a read error of a much larger clone one base away. This sequence joins TRBV29-1 and TRBJ2-1; the D is unclear. Germline CDR1 is SQVTM and CDR2 is ANQGSEA. The CDR3 spans 12 residues. CDR3 sequence (DNA): TGCAGCGTTGACAGGCATAGCAATGCGCAGTTCTTC. Translation: CSVDRHSNAQFF.

In its sample, this clonotype was seen many times. V usage is TRBV6-5 and J usage is TRBJ2-4, with TRBD1 as a possible D gene (6 bases). V lost 6 bases and J 1 base, leaving 10 bases between the germline ends. The CDR3 contains 14 residues. The germline CDR1 and CDR2 sequences are MNHEY and SVGAGI. The CDR3 region is CASSRGLAKNIQYF. The CDR3 DNA sequence: TGTGCCAGCAGCAGGGGCTTGGCCAAAAACATTCAGTACTTC.

This clonotype was detected many times. This chain connects TRBV5-1 to TRBJ1-1, with unresolved D. The V and J ends lost 4 bases and 4 bases respectively, with 14 bases between them. This CDR3 is 14 amino acids long. Germline CDR1 and CDR2: SGHRS and YFSETQ. CDR3 residues: CASSPERVATEAFF. The CDR3 nucleotides read TGCGCCAGCAGCCCGGAACGGGTTGCCACTGAAGCTTTCTTT.

The sample holds many counts of this clonotype. V is TRBV24-1 and J is TRBJ1-5; 7 nucleotides agree with TRBD1. After removal of 6 bases from V and 7 bases from J, the junction contained 8 bases not matched to a gene. The V gene's germline CDR1 is KGHDR and CDR2 SFDVKD. The length of the CDR3 is 14 residues. The chain's CDR3 is CATSTTGNDQPQHF. The CDR3 DNA is TGTGCCACCAGTACGACAGGGAATGACCAGCCCCAGCATTTT.

This clonotype was counted at least ten times. This sequence joins TRBV7-2 and TRBJ2-6; 8 bases fit TRBD1. V gave up 3 bases and J gave up 2 bases; unmatched junction bases: 9. CDR1 and CDR2 (germline): SGHTA, FQGNSA. The CDR3 consists of 18 residues. CDR3 DNA sequence: TGTGCCAGCAGCTTGTTTGCAGGGGGCCCGACTGGGGCCAACGTCCTGACTTTC. Residues: CASSLFAGGPTGANVLTF.

This clonotype has a count of ten or more. V and J are TRBV25-1 and TRBJ2-3, with 7 positions matching TRBD1. Germline V gene data show CDR1 as MGHDK and CDR2 as SYGVNS. V shed 4 bases and J 5 bases; nucleotides not matched to a gene: 9. This CDR3 comprises 15 residues. The CDR3 sequence is CASSGTGAAGDTQYF. In DNA, the CDR3 is TGTGCCAGCAGTGGTACAGGGGCTGCTGGAGATACGCAGTATTTT.

The table lists this clonotype with many counts. The rearrangement links TRBV18 to TRBJ2-3; no reliable D call. CDR3 size: 13 residues. The V gene lost 1 base and the J gene lost 3 bases, with 5 bases spanning the gap. In germline, CDR1 is KGHSH, CDR2 LQKENI. The CDR3: CASSPLHTDTQYF. For the CDR3, the DNA is TGTGCCAGCTCACCACTTCATACAGATACGCAGTATTTT.

This clonotype has ten or more counts. The chain is built from TRBV19 and TRBJ1-5, with D possibly being TRBD1 (5 bases). The germline gives CDR1 LNHDA, CDR2 SQIVND (reference sequence). The V end lost 6 bases, the J end lost 0 bases, and 12 bases lay between the germline ends. The CDR3 covers 15 residues. This CDR3 is CASRVGDRSNQPQHF. As DNA, the CDR3 is TGTGCCAGTAGGGTGGGGGACCGTAGCAATCAGCCCCAGCATTTT. The entire variable domain, with the rest obtained from reference TRBV19 and TRBJ1-5, is as follows: DGGITQSPKYLFRKEGQNVTLSCEQNLNHDAMYWYRQDPGQGLRLIYYSQIVNDFQKGDIAEGYSVSREKKESFPLTVTSAQKNPTAFYLCASRVGDRSNQPQHFGDGTRLSIL.

CDR3 region: CSALIVTSGSSFGYNEQFF. Here the CDR3 DNA reads TGCAGTGCCCTAATCGTGACTAGCGGGAGTTCTTTCGGGTACAATGAGCAGTTCTTC. The chain is built from TRBV20-1 and TRBJ2-1, with TRBD2 identical over 12 bases. The germline gives CDR1 DFQATT, CDR2 SNEGSKA (reference sequence). V gave up 6 bases and J gave up 4 bases; unmatched junction bases: 19. This CDR3 is built from 19 residues.

The chain recombines TRBV2 with TRBJ2-6, with D unclear. Trimming stripped 1 base from V and 4 bases from J, with 11 bases between. Germline loops: CDR1 SNHLY, CDR2 FYNNEI. The CDR3 covers 16 residues. The CDR3 DNA follows: TGTGCCAGCAGTGAAGACGTGGCTGTGGGGGCCAACGTCCTGACTTTC. The encoded protein is CASSEDVAVGANVLTF. Full variable domain (remainder filled in from reference TRBV2 and TRBJ2-6): EPEVTQTPSHQVTQMGQEVILRCVPISNHLYFYWYRQILGQKVEFLVSFYNNEISEKSEIFDDQFSVERPDGSNFTLKIRSTKLEDSAMYFCASSEDVAVGANVLTFGAGSRLTVL.

This clonotype was seen more than once but under ten times. The chain has TRBV20-1 and TRBJ1-1; 9 bases are a match to TRBD1. V shed 3 bases and J 3 bases; nucleotides not matched to a gene: 8. Germline CDR1 and CDR2: DFQATT and SNEGSKA (reference sequence). The CDR3 length is 15 residues. The CDR3 protein is CSASQQGASDTEAFF. CDR3 bases: TGCAGTGCTAGCCAACAGGGGGCGTCGGACACTGAAGCTTTCTTT.

This clonotype turned up a few times. V usage is TRBV5-5 and J usage is TRBJ1-1; D remains unclear. Germline loops: CDR1 SGHKS, CDR2 YYEKEE (reference sequence). V was pared by 0 bases and J by 8 bases, with 14 bases between. The CDR3 contains 14 residues. CDR3 in DNA: TGTGCCAGCAGCTTGGCGCTGCGGGATGCCGAAGCTTTCTTT. Translated: CASSLALRDAEAFF.

This clonotype was detected many times. V and J are TRBV20-1 and TRBJ2-7; 8 bases line up with TRBD2. The CDR3 loop spans 14 amino acids. The V and J ends lost 2 bases and 7 bases, in that order; junction bases with no gene match: 10. CDR1 is DFQATT and CDR2 is SNEGSKA in the germline V gene (reference sequence). The CDR3 sequence: CSARSERELREQYF. Here the CDR3 DNA reads TGCAGTGCTAGATCCGAGCGGGAGCTGAGGGAGCAGTACTTC.

This clonotype was detected many times. This chain uses TRBV19 with TRBJ1-6; TRBD1 might be the D (6 bases). Trimming shortened V by 6 bases and J by 5 bases, and 14 bases separated the two germline ends. CDR1 and CDR2 from the germline V gene are LNHDA and SQIVND (reference sequence). The CDR3 contains 15 residues. The CDR3 DNA follows: TGTGCCAGTAGCAGGGACACAGCGAATAATTCACCCCTCCACTTT. Amino acid sequence: CASSRDTANNSPLHF.